The following is a T cell receptor beta chain sequence with its context. Germline CDR1 and CDR2: MGHDK and SYGVNS. The V and J ends lost 6 bases and 4 bases respectively, with 12 bases between them. The length of the CDR3 is 13 residues. These data belong to a study of OX40 agonist ivuxolimab in advanced cancers. Here immunoSEQ multiplex PCR was the method, and the copy in TCRdb shows in-frame clones only, minus some. The sample lists about 60,000 clones, 84% occurring once. The sequence was obtained from an adult with an advanced solid tumor such as melanoma, head and neck, liver or kidney cancer. The input for sequencing was CD4+ or CD8+ T cells sorted from blood, taken in a trial of the OX40 agonist ivuxolimab. V gene TRBV25-1 combines with J gene TRBJ1-2, with D possibly TRBD1 on 5 matching bases. CDR3 nucleotides: TGTGCCAGCAGCCAAAGGGGTTCCTATGGCTACACCTTC. Translated, it gives CASSQRGSYGYTF.